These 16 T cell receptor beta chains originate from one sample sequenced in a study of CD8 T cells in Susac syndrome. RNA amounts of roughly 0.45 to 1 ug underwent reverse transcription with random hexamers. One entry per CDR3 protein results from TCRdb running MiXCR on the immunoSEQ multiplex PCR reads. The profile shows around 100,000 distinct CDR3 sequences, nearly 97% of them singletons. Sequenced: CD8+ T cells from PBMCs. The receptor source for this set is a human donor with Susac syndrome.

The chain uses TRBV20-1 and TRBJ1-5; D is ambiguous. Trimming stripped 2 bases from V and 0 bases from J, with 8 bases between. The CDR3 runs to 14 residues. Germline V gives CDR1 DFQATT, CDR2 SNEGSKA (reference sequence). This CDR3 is CSARSSNSNQPQHF. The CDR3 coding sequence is TGCAGTGCTAGAAGCTCCAATAGCAATCAGCCCCAGCATTTT.

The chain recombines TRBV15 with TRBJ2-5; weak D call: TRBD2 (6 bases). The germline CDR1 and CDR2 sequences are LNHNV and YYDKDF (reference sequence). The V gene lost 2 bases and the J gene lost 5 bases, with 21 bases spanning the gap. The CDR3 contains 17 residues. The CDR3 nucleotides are TGTGCCACCAGCAGACAACCGCCTGGAGGGGTGGGCGAGACCCAGTACTTC. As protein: CATSRQPPGGVGETQYF.

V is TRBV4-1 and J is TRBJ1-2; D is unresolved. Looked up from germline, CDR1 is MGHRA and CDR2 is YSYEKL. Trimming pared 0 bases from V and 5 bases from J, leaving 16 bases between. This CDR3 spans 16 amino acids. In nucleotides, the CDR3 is TGCGCCAGCAGCCAAGACGACCAAACCTTGGGGTATGGCTACACCTTC. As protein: CASSQDDQTLGYGYTF.

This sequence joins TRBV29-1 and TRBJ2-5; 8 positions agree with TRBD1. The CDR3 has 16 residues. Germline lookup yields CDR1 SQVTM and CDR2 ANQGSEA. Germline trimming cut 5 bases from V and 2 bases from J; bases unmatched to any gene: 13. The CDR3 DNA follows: TGCAGCGTTAACGCCCGCGGACAGGGCCTTCAAGAGACCCAGTACTTC. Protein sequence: CSVNARGQGLQETQYF.

The CDR3 sequence: CASSLEGGGGYTF. The CDR3 DNA is TGCGCCAGCAGCTTGGAAGGGGGAGGTGGCTACACCTTC. The V call is TRBV5-1, the J call TRBJ1-2, with D possibly matching TRBD1 (6 bases). This CDR3 is 13 amino acids long. Germline CDR1 is SGHRS and CDR2 is YFSETQ. The V gene lost 0 bases and the J gene lost 7 bases, with 10 bases spanning the gap.

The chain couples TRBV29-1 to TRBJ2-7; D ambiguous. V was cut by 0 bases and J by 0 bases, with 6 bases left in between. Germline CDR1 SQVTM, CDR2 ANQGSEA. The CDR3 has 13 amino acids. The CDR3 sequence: CSVEDQSSYEQYF. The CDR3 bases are TGCAGCGTTGAAGACCAGAGCTCCTACGAGCAGTACTTC.

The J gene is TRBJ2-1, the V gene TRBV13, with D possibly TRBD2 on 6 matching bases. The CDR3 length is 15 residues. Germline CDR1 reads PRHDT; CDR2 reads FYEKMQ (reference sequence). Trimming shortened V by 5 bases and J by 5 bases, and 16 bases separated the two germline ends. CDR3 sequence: CASSNPASVHNEQFF. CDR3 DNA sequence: TGTGCCAGCAGCAACCCTGCTAGCGTCCACAATGAGCAGTTCTTC.

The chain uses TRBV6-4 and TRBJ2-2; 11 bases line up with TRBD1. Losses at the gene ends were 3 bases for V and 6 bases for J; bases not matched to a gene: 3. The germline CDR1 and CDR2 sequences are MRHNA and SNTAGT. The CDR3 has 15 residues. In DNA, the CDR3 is TGTGCCAGCAGTGATCCGGGACAGGGGGCCGGGGAGCTGTTTTTT. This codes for CASSDPGQGAGELFF.

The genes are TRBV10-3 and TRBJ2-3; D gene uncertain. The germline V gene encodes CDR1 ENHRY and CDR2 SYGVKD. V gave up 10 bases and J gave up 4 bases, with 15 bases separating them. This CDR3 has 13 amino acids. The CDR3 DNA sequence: TGTGCCACCCTAAATAGCAATTCAGATACGCAGTATTTT. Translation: CATLNSNSDTQYF.

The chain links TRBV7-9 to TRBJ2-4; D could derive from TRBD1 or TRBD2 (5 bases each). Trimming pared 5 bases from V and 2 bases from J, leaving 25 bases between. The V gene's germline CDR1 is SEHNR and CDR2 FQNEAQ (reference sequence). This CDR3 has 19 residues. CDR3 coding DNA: TGTGCCAGCAGCCCTTCGCCCGGGACCCCTGGGTGGTCCAAAAACATTCAGTACTTC. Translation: CASSPSPGTPGWSKNIQYF.

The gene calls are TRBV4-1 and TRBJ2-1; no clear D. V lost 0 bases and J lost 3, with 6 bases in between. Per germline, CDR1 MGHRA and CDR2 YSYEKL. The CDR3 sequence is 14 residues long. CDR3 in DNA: TGCGCCAGCAGCCAAGAGGGCAGCTACAATGAGCAGTTCTTC. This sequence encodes CASSQEGSYNEQFF.

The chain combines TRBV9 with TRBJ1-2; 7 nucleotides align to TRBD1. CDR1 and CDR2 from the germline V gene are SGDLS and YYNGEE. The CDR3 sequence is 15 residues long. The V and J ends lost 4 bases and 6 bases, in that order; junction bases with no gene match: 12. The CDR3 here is CASSPSGQPSDGYTF. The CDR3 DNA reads TGTGCCAGCAGCCCCTCGGGACAGCCCAGCGATGGCTACACCTTC. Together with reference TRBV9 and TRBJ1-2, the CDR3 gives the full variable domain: DSGVTQTPKHLITATGQRVTLRCSPRSGDLSVYWYQQSLDQGLQFLIQYYNGEERAKGNILERFSAQQFPDLHSELNLSSLELGDSALYFCASSPSGQPSDGYTFGSGTRLTVV.

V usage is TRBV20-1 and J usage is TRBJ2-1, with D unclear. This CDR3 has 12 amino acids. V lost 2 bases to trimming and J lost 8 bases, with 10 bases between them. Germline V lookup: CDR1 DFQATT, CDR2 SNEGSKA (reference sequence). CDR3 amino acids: CSARKGWDEQFF. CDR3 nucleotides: TGCAGTGCTAGAAAGGGTTGGGATGAGCAGTTCTTC.

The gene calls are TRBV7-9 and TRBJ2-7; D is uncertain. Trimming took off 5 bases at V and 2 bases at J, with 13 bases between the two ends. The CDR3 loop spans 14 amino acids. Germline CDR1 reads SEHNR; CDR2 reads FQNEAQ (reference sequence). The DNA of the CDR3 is TGTGCCAGCAGCCTCCCCGTCGGCCCCTACGAGCAGTACTTC. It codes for CASSLPVGPYEQYF.

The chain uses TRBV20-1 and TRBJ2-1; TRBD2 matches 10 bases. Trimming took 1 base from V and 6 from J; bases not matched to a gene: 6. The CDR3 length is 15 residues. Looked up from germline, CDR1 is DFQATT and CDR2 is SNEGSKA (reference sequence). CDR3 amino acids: CSARGGLAVGNEQFF. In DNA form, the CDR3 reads TGCAGTGCTAGAGGAGGACTAGCGGTAGGCAATGAGCAGTTCTTC.

The CDR3 DNA reads TGCGCCAGCAGCTTAGCGGGGGATACCTACAATGAGCAGTTCTTC. This sequence encodes CASSLAGDTYNEQFF. The rearrangement joins TRBV5-1 to TRBJ2-1, with 8 bases identical to TRBD2. This CDR3 is 15 amino acids long. V shed 2 bases, J shed 2 bases, and the junction held 3 bases outside the gene matches. CDR1 is SGHRS, CDR2 YFSETQ, per germline.